The next 5 T cell receptor beta chains were all read from a single sample in a study of blood T cell repertoires in COVID-19. Produced via immunoSEQ multiplex PCR; TCRdb's table is partial and in-frame only. The sample holds approximately 280,000 clones, less than 85% seen once. Material for sequencing was peripheral blood. Receptor source: a human donor with COVID-19, enrolled during active disease. The donor label of this sample is uncertain.

The V call is TRBV19, the J call TRBJ2-2; 16 bases align to TRBD2. The germline CDR1 and CDR2 sequences are LNHDA and SQIVND (reference sequence). This CDR3 spans 16 amino acids. Losses at the gene ends were 6 bases for V and 10 bases for J; bases not matched to a gene: 8. The CDR3 loop reads CASSAGTSGRAEELFF. The CDR3 coding sequence is TGTGCCAGTAGCGCCGGGACTAGCGGGAGGGCCGAGGAGCTGTTTTTT.

This chain uses TRBV29-1 with TRBJ2-3; tentative D call: TRBD1 (7 bases). V dropped 3 bases and J dropped 5 bases, with 9 bases sitting between them. This CDR3 region has 12 residues. The germline V gene has CDR1 SQVTM and CDR2 ANQGSEA. DNA of the CDR3: TGCAGCGTTGACCAGGGGGGAGATACGCAGTATTTT. Translated: CSVDQGGDTQYF.

The V gene is TRBV7-2, the J gene TRBJ1-5, with 8 bases aligning to TRBD1. V dropped 4 bases and J dropped 5; count of bases not matched to a gene: 7. Germline CDR1 and CDR2: SGHTA and FQGNSA. CDR3 length: 15 amino acids. The DNA of the CDR3 is TGTGCCAGCAGCTCCCAGGACAGGGTAGATCAGCCCCAGCATTTT. Translated: CASSSQDRVDQPQHF.

For the CDR3, the DNA is TGTGCCAGCAGCTCACAGGGGAGACATGGCTACACCTTC. Protein sequence: CASSSQGRHGYTF. The rearrangement joins TRBV7-2 to TRBJ1-2; 7 bases are shared with TRBD1. The CDR3 is 13 residues long. In germline, CDR1 is SGHTA, CDR2 FQGNSA. The junction had 5 bases not matched to a gene; V was cut back by 4 bases and J by 6 bases.

This clone was counted a few times. In DNA form, the CDR3 reads TGTGCCAGCACTGACATTCGGGACAGGCGGGATCAGCCCCAGCATTTT. It codes for CASTDIRDRRDQPQHF. The gene calls are TRBV2 and TRBJ1-5; TRBD1 matches at 8 bases. This CDR3 contains 16 residues. V trimming: 7 bases; J trimming: 5 bases; junction bases outside the gene matches: 13. Germline V gene lookup returns CDR1 SNHLY and CDR2 FYNNEI.